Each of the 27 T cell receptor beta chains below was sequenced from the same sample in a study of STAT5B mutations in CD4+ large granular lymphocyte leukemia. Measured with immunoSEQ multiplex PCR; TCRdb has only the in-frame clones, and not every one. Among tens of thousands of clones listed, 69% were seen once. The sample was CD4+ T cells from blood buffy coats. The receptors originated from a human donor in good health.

DNA for the CDR3: TGTGCCAGCAGCCCCGGCGGCGGGGGGGCCGGGGGAGGGACCCAGTACTTC. Protein sequence: CASSPGGGGAGGGTQYF. J is TRBJ2-5 and V is TRBV5-4; TRBD2 agrees at 9 bases. Germline V lookup: CDR1 SGHNT, CDR2 YYREEE (reference sequence). The CDR3 length is 17 residues. V shed 4 bases and J 7 bases; nucleotides not matched to a gene: 17.

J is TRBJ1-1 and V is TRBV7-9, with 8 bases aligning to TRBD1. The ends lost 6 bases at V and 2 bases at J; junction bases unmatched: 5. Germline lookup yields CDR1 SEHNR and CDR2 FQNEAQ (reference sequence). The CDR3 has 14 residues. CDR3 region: CASRQGALNTEAFF. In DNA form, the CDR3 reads TGTGCCAGCAGGCAGGGGGCCCTCAACACTGAAGCTTTCTTT.

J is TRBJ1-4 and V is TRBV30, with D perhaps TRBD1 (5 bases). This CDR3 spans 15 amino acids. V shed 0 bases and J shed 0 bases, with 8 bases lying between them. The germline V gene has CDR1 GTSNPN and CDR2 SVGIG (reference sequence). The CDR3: CAWSVGDPTNEKLFF. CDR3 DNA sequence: TGTGCCTGGAGTGTGGGGGATCCAACTAATGAAAAACTGTTTTTT.

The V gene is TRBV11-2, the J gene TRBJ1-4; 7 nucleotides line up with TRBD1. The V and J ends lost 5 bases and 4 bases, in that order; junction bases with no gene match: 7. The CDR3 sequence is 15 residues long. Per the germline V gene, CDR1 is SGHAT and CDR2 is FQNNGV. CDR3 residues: CASSDQGGLNEKLFF. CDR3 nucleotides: TGTGCCAGCAGCGATCAAGGGGGCCTTAATGAAAAACTGTTTTTT.

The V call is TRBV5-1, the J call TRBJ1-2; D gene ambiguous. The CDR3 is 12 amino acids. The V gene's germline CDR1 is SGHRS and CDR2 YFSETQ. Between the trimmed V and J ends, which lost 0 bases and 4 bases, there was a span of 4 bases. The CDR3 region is CASSLEGYGYTF. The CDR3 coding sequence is TGCGCCAGCAGCTTGGAAGGCTATGGCTACACCTTC.

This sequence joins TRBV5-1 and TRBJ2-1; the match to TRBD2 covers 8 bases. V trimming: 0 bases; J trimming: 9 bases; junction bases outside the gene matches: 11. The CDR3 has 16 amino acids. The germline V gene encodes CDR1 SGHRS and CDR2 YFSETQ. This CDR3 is CASSLVPGLDKSEQFF. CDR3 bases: TGCGCCAGCAGCTTGGTCCCGGGACTAGATAAGAGTGAGCAGTTCTTC.

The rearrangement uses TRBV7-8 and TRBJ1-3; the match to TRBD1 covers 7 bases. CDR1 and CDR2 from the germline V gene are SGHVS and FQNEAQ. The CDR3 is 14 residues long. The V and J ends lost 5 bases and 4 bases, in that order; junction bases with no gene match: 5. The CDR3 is CASSLGTVGNTIYF. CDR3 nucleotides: TGTGCCAGCAGCCTAGGGACAGTAGGAAACACCATATATTTT.

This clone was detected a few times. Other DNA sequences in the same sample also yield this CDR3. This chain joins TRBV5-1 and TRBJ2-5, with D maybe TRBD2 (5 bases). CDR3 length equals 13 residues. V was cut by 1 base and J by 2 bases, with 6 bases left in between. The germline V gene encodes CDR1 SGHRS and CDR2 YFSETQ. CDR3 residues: CASSLSGQETQYF. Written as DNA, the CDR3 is TGCGCCAGCAGCTTGTCGGGACAAGAGACCCAGTACTTC.

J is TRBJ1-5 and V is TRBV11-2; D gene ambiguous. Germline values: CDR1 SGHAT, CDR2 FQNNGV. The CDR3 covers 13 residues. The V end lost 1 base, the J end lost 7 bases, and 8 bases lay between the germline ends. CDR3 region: CASSLAREQPQHF. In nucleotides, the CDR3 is TGTGCCAGCAGCTTAGCTAGGGAACAGCCCCAGCATTTT.

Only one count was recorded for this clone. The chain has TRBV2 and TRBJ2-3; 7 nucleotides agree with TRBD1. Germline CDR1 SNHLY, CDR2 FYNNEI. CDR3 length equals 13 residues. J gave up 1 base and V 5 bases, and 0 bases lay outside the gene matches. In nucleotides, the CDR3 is TGTGCCAGCAGTACAGGGGGCACAGATACGCAGTATTTT. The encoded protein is CASSTGGTDTQYF.

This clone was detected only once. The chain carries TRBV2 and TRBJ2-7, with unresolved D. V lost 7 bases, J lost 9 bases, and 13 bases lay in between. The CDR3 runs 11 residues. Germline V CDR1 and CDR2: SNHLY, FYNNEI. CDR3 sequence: CASNARIGQYF. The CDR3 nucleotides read TGTGCCAGCAATGCACGCATCGGGCAGTACTTC. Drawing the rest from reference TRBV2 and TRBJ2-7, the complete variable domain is EPEVTQTPSHQVTQMGQEVILRCVPISNHLYFYWYRQILGQKVEFLVSFYNNEISEKSEIFDDQFSVERPDGSNFTLKIRSTKLEDSAMYFCASNARIGQYFGPGTRLTVT.

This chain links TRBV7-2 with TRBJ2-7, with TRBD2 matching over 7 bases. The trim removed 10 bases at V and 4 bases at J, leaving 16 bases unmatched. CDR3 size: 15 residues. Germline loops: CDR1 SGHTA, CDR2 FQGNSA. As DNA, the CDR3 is TGTGCCACCAGTCGGCTGGGAGGGGTAGTTTACGAGCAGTACTTC. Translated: CATSRLGGVVYEQYF.

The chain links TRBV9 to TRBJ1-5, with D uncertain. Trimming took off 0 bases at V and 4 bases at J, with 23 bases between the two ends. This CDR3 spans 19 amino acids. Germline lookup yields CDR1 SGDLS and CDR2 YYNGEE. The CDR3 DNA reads TGTGCCAGCAGCGTAGAGCGAGACAATGAGCCTTCGGAAAATCAGCCCCAGCATTTT. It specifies CASSVERDNEPSENQPQHF.

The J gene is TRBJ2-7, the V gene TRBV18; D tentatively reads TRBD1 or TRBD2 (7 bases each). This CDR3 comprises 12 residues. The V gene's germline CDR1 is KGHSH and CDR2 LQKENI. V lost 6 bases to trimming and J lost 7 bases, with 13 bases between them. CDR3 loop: CASSLQGGEQYF. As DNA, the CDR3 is TGTGCCAGCTCTCTCCAGGGGGGGGAGCAGTACTTC.

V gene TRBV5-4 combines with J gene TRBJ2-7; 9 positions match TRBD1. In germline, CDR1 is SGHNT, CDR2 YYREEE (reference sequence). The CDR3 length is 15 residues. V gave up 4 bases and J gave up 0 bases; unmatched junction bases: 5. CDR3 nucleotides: TGTGCCAGCAGCAAAGGGACAGGGAACTCCTACGAGCAGTACTTC. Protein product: CASSKGTGNSYEQYF.

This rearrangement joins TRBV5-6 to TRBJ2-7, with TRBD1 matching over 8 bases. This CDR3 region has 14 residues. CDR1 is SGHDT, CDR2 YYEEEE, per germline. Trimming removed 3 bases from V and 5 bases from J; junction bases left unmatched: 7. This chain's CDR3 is CASSWTGKSDEQYF. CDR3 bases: TGTGCCAGCAGCTGGACAGGGAAAAGCGACGAGCAGTACTTC.

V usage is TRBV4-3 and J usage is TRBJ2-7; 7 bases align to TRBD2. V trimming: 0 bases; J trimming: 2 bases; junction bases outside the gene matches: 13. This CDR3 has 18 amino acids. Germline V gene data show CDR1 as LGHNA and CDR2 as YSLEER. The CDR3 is CASSQELKVGGLAYEQYF. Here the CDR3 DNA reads TGCGCCAGCAGCCAAGAATTGAAGGTGGGTGGACTAGCCTACGAGCAGTACTTC.

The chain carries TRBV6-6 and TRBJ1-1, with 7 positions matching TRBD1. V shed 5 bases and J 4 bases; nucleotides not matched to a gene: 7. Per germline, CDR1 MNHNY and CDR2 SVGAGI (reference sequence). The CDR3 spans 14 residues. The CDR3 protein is CASSLRQGGTEAFF. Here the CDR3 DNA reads TGTGCCAGCAGTCTCCGACAGGGAGGCACTGAAGCTTTCTTT.

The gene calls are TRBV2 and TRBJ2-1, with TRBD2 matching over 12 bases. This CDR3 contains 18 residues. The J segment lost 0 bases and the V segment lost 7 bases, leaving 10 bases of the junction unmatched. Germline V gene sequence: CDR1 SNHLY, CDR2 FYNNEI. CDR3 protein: CASKLAGGRTFSYNEQFF. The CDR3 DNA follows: TGTGCCAGCAAACTAGCGGGGGGCCGTACATTCTCCTACAATGAGCAGTTCTTC. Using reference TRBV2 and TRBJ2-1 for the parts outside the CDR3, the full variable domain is EPEVTQTPSHQVTQMGQEVILRCVPISNHLYFYWYRQILGQKVEFLVSFYNNEISEKSEIFDDQFSVERPDGSNFTLKIRSTKLEDSAMYFCASKLAGGRTFSYNEQFFGPGTRLTVL.

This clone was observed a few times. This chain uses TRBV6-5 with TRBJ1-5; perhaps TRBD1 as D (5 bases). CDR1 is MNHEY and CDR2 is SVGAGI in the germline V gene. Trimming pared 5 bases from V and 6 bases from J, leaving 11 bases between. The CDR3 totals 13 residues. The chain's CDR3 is CASSMGGGQPQHF. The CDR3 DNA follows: TGTGCCAGCAGTATGGGGGGAGGTCAGCCCCAGCATTTT.

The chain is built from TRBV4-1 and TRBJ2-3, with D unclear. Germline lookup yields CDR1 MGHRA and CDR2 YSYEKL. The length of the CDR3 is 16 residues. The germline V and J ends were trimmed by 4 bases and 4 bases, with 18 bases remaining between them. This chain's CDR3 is CASSRDQGLVSDTQYF. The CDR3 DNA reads TGCGCCAGCAGCCGAGACCAAGGGCTAGTCTCAGATACGCAGTATTTT.

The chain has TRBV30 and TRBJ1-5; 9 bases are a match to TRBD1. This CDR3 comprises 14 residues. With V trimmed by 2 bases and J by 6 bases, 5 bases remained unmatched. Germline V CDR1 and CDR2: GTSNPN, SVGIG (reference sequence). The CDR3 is CAWSRGQGGQPQHF. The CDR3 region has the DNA TGTGCCTGGAGTCGGGGACAGGGAGGTCAGCCCCAGCATTTT.

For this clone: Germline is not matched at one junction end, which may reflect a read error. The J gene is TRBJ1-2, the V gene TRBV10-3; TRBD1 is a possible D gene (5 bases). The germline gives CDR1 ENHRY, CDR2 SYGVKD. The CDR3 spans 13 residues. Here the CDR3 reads CAITWDSNYGYTF. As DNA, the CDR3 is TGTGCCATCACCTGGGACTCTAATTATGGCTACACCTTC.

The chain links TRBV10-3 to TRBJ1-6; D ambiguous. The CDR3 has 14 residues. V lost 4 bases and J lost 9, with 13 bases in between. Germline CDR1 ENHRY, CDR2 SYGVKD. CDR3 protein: CAISGRQESSPLHF. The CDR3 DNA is TGTGCCATCAGTGGGAGGCAGGAGAGTTCACCCCTCCACTTT.

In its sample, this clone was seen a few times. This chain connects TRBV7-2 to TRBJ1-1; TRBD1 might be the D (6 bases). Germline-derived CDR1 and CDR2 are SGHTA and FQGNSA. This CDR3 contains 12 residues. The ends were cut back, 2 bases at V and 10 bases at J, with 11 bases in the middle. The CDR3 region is CASSLPRDTAFF. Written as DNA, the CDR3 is TGTGCCAGCAGCTTACCCCGGGACACAGCTTTCTTT.

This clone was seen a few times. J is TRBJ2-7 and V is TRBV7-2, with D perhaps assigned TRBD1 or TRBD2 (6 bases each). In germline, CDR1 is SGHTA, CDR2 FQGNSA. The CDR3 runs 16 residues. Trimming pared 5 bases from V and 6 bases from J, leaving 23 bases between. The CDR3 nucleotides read TGTGCCAGCAGCACCCAAGGGGGGCTACCTGGAGGCGAGCAGTACTTC. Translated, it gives CASSTQGGLPGGEQYF. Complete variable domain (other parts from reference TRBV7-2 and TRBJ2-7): GAGVSQSPSNKVTEKGKDVELRCDPISGHTALYWYRQSLGQGLEFLIYFQGNSAPDKSGLPSDRFSAERTGGSVSTLTIQRTQQEDSAVYLCASSTQGGLPGGEQYFGPGTRLTVT.

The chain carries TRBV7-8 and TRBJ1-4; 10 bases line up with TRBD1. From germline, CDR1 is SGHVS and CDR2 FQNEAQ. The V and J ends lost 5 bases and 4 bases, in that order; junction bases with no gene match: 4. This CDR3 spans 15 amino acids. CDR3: CASSADRGLNEKLFF. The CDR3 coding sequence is TGTGCCAGCAGCGCCGACAGGGGGCTTAATGAAAAACTGTTTTTT.